This T cell receptor beta chain was sequenced in a study of T cells in Graves' hyperthyroidism and ophthalmopathy. Germline CDR1 is KGHDR and CDR2 is SFDVKD. The CDR3 totals 15 residues. The V segment lost 2 bases and the J segment 5 bases; nucleotides outside the gene matches: 8. Study outcomes and limitations: Most clonotypes expanded in thyroid above 0.001 were likewise present in blood.

TCR beta CDR3 regions were amplified from RNA transcripts. Primed by the HTBI set, a first-round RT-PCR was run on the TCR CDR3. TCRdb independently ran MiXCR on the multiplex PCR reads; one entry per CDR3 protein. The repertoire holds 340,000 or so distinct CDR3 sequences, 18% seen once, with 49% in the top ten. This clonotype came up many times. Its antigen remains unknown. Specimen: blood. This chain joins TRBV24-1 and TRBJ2-7; TRBD1 agrees at 7 bases. The TCR was taken from a woman between 50 and 59 years old with Graves' hyperthyroidism. DNA for the CDR3: TGTGCCACCAGTGATTCAGGGACAGTGCAGAACGAGCAGTACTTC. Protein: CATSDSGTVQNEQYF.